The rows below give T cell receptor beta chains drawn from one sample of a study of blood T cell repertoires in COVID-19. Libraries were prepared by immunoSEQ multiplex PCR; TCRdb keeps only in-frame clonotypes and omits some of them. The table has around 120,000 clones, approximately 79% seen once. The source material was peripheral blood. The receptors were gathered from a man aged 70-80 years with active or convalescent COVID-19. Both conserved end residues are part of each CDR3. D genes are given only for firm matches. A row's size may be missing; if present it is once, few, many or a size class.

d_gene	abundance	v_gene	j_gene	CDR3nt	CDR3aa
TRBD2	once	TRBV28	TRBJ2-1	TGTGCCAGCACCCCGGGTGGGAGGGCCATAGGTAATGAGCAGTTCTTC	CASTPGGRAIGNEQFF
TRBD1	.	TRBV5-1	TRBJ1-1	TGCGCCAGCAGCTTGGGGAGGGGGCAGGACACTGAAGCTTTCTTT	CASSLGRGQDTEAFF
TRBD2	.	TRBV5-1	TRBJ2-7	TGCGCCCGCAGCGGGGGAGCGGGGGGGTACGAGCAGTACTTC	CARSGGAGGYEQYF
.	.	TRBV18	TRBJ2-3	TGTGCCAGCTCACCGGGACTTCTTACAGATACGCAGTATTTT	CASSPGLLTDTQYF
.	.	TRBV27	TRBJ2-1	TGTGCCAGCACCCTTGGGGCGGGGCGGTACAATGAGCAGTTCTTC	CASTLGAGRYNEQFF
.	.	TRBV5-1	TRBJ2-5	TGCGCCAGTCGCCAGGGTTCTGGGGAAGAGACCCAGTACTTC	CASRQGSGEETQYF
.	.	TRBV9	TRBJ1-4	TGTGCCAGCAGCGTAGAGGGGGTAGGGGAAAAACTGTTTTTT	CASSVEGVGEKLFF
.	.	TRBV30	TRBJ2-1	TGTGCCTGGAGTGTGTCCGCGGGGTACTCCTACAATGAGCAGTTCTTC	CAWSVSAGYSYNEQFF
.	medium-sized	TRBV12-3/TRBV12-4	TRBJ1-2	TGTGCCAGCAGCCCGTCCGACTATGGCTACACCTTC	CASSPSDYGYTF
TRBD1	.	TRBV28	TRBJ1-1	TGTGCCAGCAGTTTAGGAGCAGGGGGCTTAACTGAAGCTTTCTTT	CASSLGAGGLTEAFF
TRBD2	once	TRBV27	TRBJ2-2	TGTGCCAGCAGACTCCTGGCCGGGACTACCTGGCAGAAGACCGGGGAGCTGTTTTTT	CASRLLAGTTWQKTGELFF
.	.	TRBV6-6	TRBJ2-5	TGTGCCAGCAGAAAGAGGGCCCAAGAGACCCAGTACTTC	CASRKRAQETQYF
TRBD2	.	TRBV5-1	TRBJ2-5	TGCGCCAGCGGTCCGGGGGGGAGCCCGTACCAAGAGACCCAGTACTTC	CASGPGGSPYQETQYF
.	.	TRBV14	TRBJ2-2	TGTGCCAGCAGCCTAAAGCTAAGACAGACCGGGGAGCTGTTTTTT	CASSLKLRQTGELFF
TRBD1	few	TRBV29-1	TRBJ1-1	TGCAGCGGCAGCCAAGGACAGGCGATGAACACTGAAGCTTTCTTT	CSGSQGQAMNTEAFF
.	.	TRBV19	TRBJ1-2	TGTGCCAGTAGTATGAGGGCGACCTACTATGGCTACACCTTC	CASSMRATYYGYTF
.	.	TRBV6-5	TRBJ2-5	TGTGCCAGCATTCGACTAGCCAGGGGAGAGACCCAGTACTTC	CASIRLARGETQYF
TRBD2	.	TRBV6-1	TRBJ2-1	TGTGCCAGCAGTGAATATTGGCGGGGGGGCCGCAATGAGCAGTTCTTC	CASSEYWRGGRNEQFF
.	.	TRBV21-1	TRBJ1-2	TGTGCCAGCAGCGGCGGGGTCGATGGCTACACCTTC	CASSGGVDGYTF
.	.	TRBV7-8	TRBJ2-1	TGTGCCAGCAGCTTGGGGGCGAGGGGTGAGCAGTTCTTC	CASSLGARGEQFF
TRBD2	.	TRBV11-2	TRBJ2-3	TGTGCCAGCAGCTCAGGACTAGCGGGGGGTGGAGATACGCAGTATTTT	CASSSGLAGGGDTQYF
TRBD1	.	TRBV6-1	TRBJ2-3	TGTGCCAGCAGTGAGCAGGGGGCGACCTTCACAGATACGCAGTATTTT	CASSEQGATFTDTQYF
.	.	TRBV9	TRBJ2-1	TGTGCCAGCAGGAGGGGGACGGACTCCTACAATGAGCAGTTCTTC	CASRRGTDSYNEQFF
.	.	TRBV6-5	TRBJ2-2	TGTGCCAGCAACCCAGCGCCTAACACCGGGGAGCTGTTTTTT	CASNPAPNTGELFF
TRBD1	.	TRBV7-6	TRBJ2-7	TGTGCCAGCAGCCTTCAGAGGACAGGCGACGAGCAGTACTTC	CASSLQRTGDEQYF
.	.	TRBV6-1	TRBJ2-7	TGTGCCAGCAGTGTTAATCCCCGACAGTTATCCTACGAGCAGTACTTC	CASSVNPRQLSYEQYF
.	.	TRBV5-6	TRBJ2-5	TGTGCCAGCAGCCTCTCGACAGGGAGGGAGACCCAGTACTTC	CASSLSTGRETQYF
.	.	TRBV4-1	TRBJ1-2	TGCGCCAGCAGCCAACCCCCGGCGGCTGGCTACACCTTC	CASSQPPAAGYTF
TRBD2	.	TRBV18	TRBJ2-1	TGTGCCAGCTCACCCCAGGGTCTAGCGGGAGGGCGCGCCAATGAGCAGTTCTTC	CASSPQGLAGGRANEQFF
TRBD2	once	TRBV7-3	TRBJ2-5	TGTGCCAGCAGCTTGGGGACTAGCGGCCAAGAGACCCAGTACTTC	CASSLGTSGQETQYF
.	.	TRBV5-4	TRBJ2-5	TGTGCCAGCAGCTTAAGGGGAGAGACCCAGTACTTC	CASSLRGETQYF
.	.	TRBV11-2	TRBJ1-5	TGTGCCAGCAGCTTAGGCTCAGGGTTGATAGGCAATCAGCCCCAGCATTTT	CASSLGSGLIGNQPQHF
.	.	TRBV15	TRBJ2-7	TGTGCCACCAGCGCCGGGTCCTACGAGCAGTACTTC	CATSAGSYEQYF
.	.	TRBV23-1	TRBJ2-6	TGCGCCAGCAGTTGTGTGGGCCCCTCTGGGGCCAACGTCCTGACTTTC	CASSCVGPSGANVLTF
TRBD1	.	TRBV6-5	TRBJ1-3	TGTGCCAGCAGTTCAGGGGGGCTGGGAAACACCATATATTTT	CASSSGGLGNTIYF
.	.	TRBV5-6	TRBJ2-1	TGTGCCAGCAGCTCCACACCCTACAATGAGCAGTTCTTC	CASSSTPYNEQFF
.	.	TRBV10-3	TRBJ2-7	TGTGCCATCAGTGAAGGAGGGGTGCGCTACGAGCAGTACTTC	CAISEGGVRYEQYF
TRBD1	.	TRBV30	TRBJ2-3	TGTGCCTGGAGGTTCACAGGGGGATACGATACGCAGTATTTT	CAWRFTGGYDTQYF
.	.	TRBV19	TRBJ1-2	TGTGCCAGTAGCTCCAGGGCAGGGGCCTATGGCTACACCTTC	CASSSRAGAYGYTF
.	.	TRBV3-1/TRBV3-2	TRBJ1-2	TGTGCCAGCAGTCCGACAGGAAACTATGGCTACACCTTC	CASSPTGNYGYTF
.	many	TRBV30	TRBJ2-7	TGTGCCTGGAGTGTACTGGGGGCCGAGCAGTACTTC	CAWSVLGAEQYF
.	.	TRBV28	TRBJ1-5	TGTGCCAGCAGTTTCCACAGGGATGTCCAGCCCCAGCATTTT	CASSFHRDVQPQHF
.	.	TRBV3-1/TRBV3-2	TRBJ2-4	TGTGCCAGCAGCCCCCAGGGGGCCAAAAACATTCAGTACTTC	CASSPQGAKNIQYF